These 31 T cell receptor beta chains share one sample of origin, sequenced in a study of control samples from healthy donors and cancer patients. The data were produced by immunoSEQ multiplex PCR, yet TCRdb's version contains in-frame clones alone and is incomplete. The sample contains 150,000 to 200,000 clones, roughly 90% of which appear only once. Material for sequencing was blood. These receptors were obtained from a man younger than 45 in good health.

The V gene is TRBV5-6, the J gene TRBJ1-2; D uncertain. Trimming cost V 4 bases and J 4 bases, with 8 bases left between them. The germline CDR1 and CDR2 sequences are SGHDT and YYEEEE. The CDR3 consists of 12 residues. The CDR3 sequence is CASSARIYGYTF. In DNA, the CDR3 is TGTGCCAGCAGCGCTCGGATCTATGGCTACACCTTC.

CDR3 sequence (DNA): TGTGCCAGCAGCCAGAACGAGCCCGAGCAGTACTTC. It codes for CASSQNEPEQYF. V usage is TRBV3-1 (or the pseudogene TRBV3-2) and J usage is TRBJ2-7; the D is unclear. The CDR3 has 12 residues. CDR1 LGHDT and CDR2 YNNKEL come from the germline V gene (reference sequence). The V gene lost 3 bases and the J gene lost 6 bases, with 9 bases spanning the gap.

The CDR3 DNA sequence: TGTGCCAGCAGTCCCTTTGGCTCAGATACGCAGTATTTT. Encoded protein: CASSPFGSDTQYF. V usage is TRBV6-2 or TRBV6-3 and J usage is TRBJ2-3, with D uncertain. CDR3 length equals 13 residues. CDR1 and CDR2 (germline): MNHEY, SVGEGT. The V and J ends lost 5 bases and 4 bases respectively, with 10 bases between them.

The chain couples TRBV29-1 to TRBJ1-1; D may be TRBD1 (5 bases). This CDR3 comprises 13 residues. Trimming removed 5 bases at V and 4 bases at J, with 14 bases between. Looked up from germline, CDR1 is SQVTM and CDR2 is ANQGSEA. The CDR3 spells CSVREGTGTEAFF. CDR3 DNA: TGCAGCGTTCGGGAGGGGACGGGCACTGAAGCTTTCTTT.

This clone appeared once. V usage is TRBV6-2 or TRBV6-3 and J usage is TRBJ1-1; TRBD1 agrees at 9 bases. CDR3 size: 16 residues. V dropped 5 bases and J dropped 6; count of bases not matched to a gene: 13. CDR1 MNHEY and CDR2 SVGEGT come from the germline V gene. CDR3 sequence reads: CASSRPGTGTGAEAFF. As DNA, the CDR3 is TGTGCCAGCAGTCGTCCCGGGACAGGGACCGGCGCTGAAGCTTTCTTT.

This clone has just one count. The chain has TRBV6-5 and TRBJ1-1; a weak D match, TRBD1 (6 bases). The CDR3 totals 15 residues. Germline CDR1 MNHEY, CDR2 SVGAGI. V dropped 6 bases and J dropped 5 bases, with 19 bases sitting between them. CDR3 DNA sequence: TGTGCCAGCAGACCATCCCCACAGGGTGGGACTGAAGCTTTCTTT. Protein sequence: CASRPSPQGGTEAFF.

V usage is TRBV9 and J usage is TRBJ2-2; D not resolved. This CDR3 spans 15 amino acids. The germline V gene has CDR1 SGDLS and CDR2 YYNGEE. The V and J ends lost 2 bases and 5 bases respectively, with 13 bases between them. The CDR3 sequence is CASSVSHEGTGELFF. The CDR3 DNA follows: TGTGCCAGCAGCGTTTCCCACGAAGGGACCGGGGAGCTGTTTTTT.

The chain has TRBV11-2 and TRBJ2-7; D is uncertain. Germline CDR1 reads SGHAT; CDR2 reads FQNNGV. The CDR3 consists of 12 residues. Between the trimmed V and J ends, which lost 1 base and 6 bases, there was a span of 7 bases. CDR3 DNA: TGTGCCAGCAGCTTAGGGGTCATCGAGCAGTACTTC. It translates to CASSLGVIEQYF.

This chain joins TRBV18 and TRBJ2-2, with D possibly being TRBD2 (5 bases). Germline V lookup: CDR1 KGHSH, CDR2 LQKENI. The CDR3 length is 13 residues. V shed 2 bases and J shed 7 bases, with 8 bases lying between them. CDR3 nucleotide sequence: TGTGCCAGCTCACCATGGGGAGACGGGGAGCTGTTTTTT. This codes for CASSPWGDGELFF.

Only a few counts were recorded for this clone. The CDR3 DNA follows: TGTGCCAGCTCACCACCGGGGACAGGGGGAGAGCAGTACTTC. This codes for CASSPPGTGGEQYF. This chain links TRBV18 with TRBJ2-7; 11 positions match TRBD1. This CDR3 has 14 residues. The V and J ends lost 0 bases and 7 bases, in that order; junction bases with no gene match: 2. CDR1 is KGHSH, CDR2 LQKENI, per germline.

The gene calls are TRBV4-1 and TRBJ1-1; the D is unclear. The CDR3 is made up of 16 amino acids. V was trimmed by 4 bases and J by 1 base, leaving 16 bases between them. CDR1 MGHRA and CDR2 YSYEKL come from the germline V gene. This chain's CDR3 is CASSPSYLWRNTEAFF. CDR3 nucleotide sequence: TGCGCCAGCAGCCCATCGTACCTTTGGAGGAACACTGAAGCTTTCTTT.

The rearrangement uses TRBV7-9 and TRBJ2-5; D gene unclear. Trimming took off 5 bases at V and 1 base at J, with 14 bases between the two ends. This CDR3 has 15 residues. Germline lookup yields CDR1 SEHNR and CDR2 FQNEAQ (reference sequence). The CDR3 protein is CASSLPSTTQETQYF. The CDR3 nucleotides read TGTGCCAGCAGCCTCCCATCGACAACCCAAGAGACCCAGTACTTC.

V is TRBV7-3 and J is TRBJ2-1; TRBD2 aligns across 9 bases. With V trimmed by 2 bases and J by 9 bases, 8 bases remained unmatched. CDR1 is SGHTA and CDR2 is FQGTGA in the germline V gene. There are 15 residues in the CDR3. CDR3 in amino acids: CASSLGGSGSTEQFF. The CDR3 DNA sequence: TGTGCCAGCAGCTTAGGGGGTAGCGGGAGCACTGAGCAGTTCTTC. The variable domain in full, completed from reference TRBV7-3 and TRBJ2-1, reads GAGVSQTPSNKVTEKGKYVELRCDPISGHTALYWYRQSLGQGPEFLIYFQGTGAADDSGLPNDRFFAVRPEGSVSTLKIQRTERGDSAVYLCASSLGGSGSTEQFFGPGTRLTVL.

V and J are TRBV27 and TRBJ1-5, with TRBD1 matching 12 bases. The CDR3 is 17 amino acids. In germline, CDR1 is MNHEY, CDR2 SMNVEV (reference sequence). With V trimmed by 6 bases and J by 3 bases, 9 bases remained unmatched. The CDR3 DNA follows: TGTGCCAGCAGACAGGCCGGGACAGGGGGCTTCAATCAGCCCCAGCATTTT. Translated, it gives CASRQAGTGGFNQPQHF.

The chain uses TRBV27 and TRBJ2-5; TRBD2 matches 8 bases. The CDR3 loop spans 14 amino acids. The V gene end was trimmed by 6 bases and the J gene end by 2 bases; junction bases not matched to a gene: 5. Germline V lookup: CDR1 MNHEY, CDR2 SMNVEV (reference sequence). The CDR3 sequence is CASRLLAEQETQYF. The CDR3 DNA reads as TGTGCCAGCAGATTACTAGCGGAGCAAGAGACCCAGTACTTC.

The genes are TRBV15 and TRBJ1-4; TRBD1 might be the D (5 bases). The V end was cut by 3 bases, the J end by 5 bases, with 10 bases between. The CDR3 is made up of 14 amino acids. Germline CDR1 and CDR2: LNHNV and YYDKDF (reference sequence). The CDR3 protein is CATSRGDRNEKLFF. CDR3 nucleotide sequence: TGTGCCACCAGCAGGGGAGACAGAAATGAAAAACTGTTTTTT. Drawing the rest from reference TRBV15 and TRBJ1-4, the complete variable domain is DAMVIQNPRYQVTQFGKPVTLSCSQTLNHNVMYWYQQKSSQAPKLLFHYYDKDFNNEADTPDNFQSRRPNTSFCFLDIRSPGLGDTAMYLCATSRGDRNEKLFFGSGTQLSVL.

The chain recombines TRBV7-9 with TRBJ2-7, with D perhaps TRBD1 or TRBD2 (5 bases each). This CDR3 has 15 residues. Germline values: CDR1 SEHNR, CDR2 FQNEAQ (reference sequence). V was clipped by 7 bases and J by 0 bases, with 16 bases between them. The CDR3 protein is CASTRPGPSSYEQYF. The CDR3 bases are TGTGCCAGCACCCGACCGGGACCGAGCTCCTACGAGCAGTACTTC.

V usage is TRBV7-9 and J usage is TRBJ2-3; 8 bases are shared with TRBD2. Per germline, CDR1 SEHNR and CDR2 FQNEAQ (reference sequence). The CDR3 covers 16 residues. V was clipped by 5 bases and J by 2 bases; unmatched bases: 9. The chain's CDR3 is CASSPLTSGNTDTQYF. The CDR3 DNA sequence: TGTGCCAGCAGCCCCCTAACTAGCGGAAACACAGATACGCAGTATTTT.

The J gene is TRBJ1-1, the V gene TRBV5-1; D not resolved. The CDR3 length is 13 residues. V shed 0 bases and J shed 3 bases, with 6 bases lying between them. In germline, CDR1 is SGHRS, CDR2 YFSETQ. CDR3 coding DNA: TGCGCCAGCAGCTTGGCCGCGGACACTGAAGCTTTCTTT. Amino acids: CASSLAADTEAFF.

This chain uses TRBV7-9 with TRBJ1-2; D remains ambiguous. The ends were cut back, 3 bases at V and 4 bases at J, with 9 bases in the middle. This CDR3 region has 13 residues. Germline values: CDR1 SEHNR, CDR2 FQNEAQ (reference sequence). The CDR3 DNA follows: TGTGCCAGCAGCTTGGCGGCAACCTATGGCTACACCTTC. As protein: CASSLAATYGYTF.

The rearrangement joins TRBV27 to TRBJ2-1, with D tentatively TRBD2 (7 bases). The V gene lost 5 bases and the J gene lost 2 bases, with 16 bases spanning the gap. The germline V gene has CDR1 MNHEY and CDR2 SMNVEV (reference sequence). The CDR3 sequence is 16 residues long. The CDR3 sequence: CASSKTRGGTYNEQFF. CDR3 DNA: TGTGCCAGCAGTAAAACAAGGGGGGGCACCTACAATGAGCAGTTCTTC.

V gene TRBV12-3 or TRBV12-4 combines with J gene TRBJ1-2; D not certain. CDR3 length equals 11 residues. V shed 6 bases and J shed 7 bases, with 9 bases lying between them. The DNA of the CDR3 is TGTGCCAGCAGCCTAGGTCGTGGCTACACCTTC. Translation gives CASSLGRGYTF.

The chain couples TRBV29-1 to TRBJ2-7; D is perhaps TRBD2 (5 bases). The V gene lost 2 bases and the J gene lost 6 bases, with 11 bases spanning the gap. The CDR3 covers 12 residues. Per the germline V gene, CDR1 is SQVTM and CDR2 is ANQGSEA. CDR3 loop: CSVERGGVEQYF. DNA of the CDR3: TGCAGCGTTGAAAGAGGAGGAGTCGAGCAGTACTTC.

This clone occurred once. The chain carries TRBV13 and TRBJ2-3; D unresolved. Trimming left V 2 bases short and J 2 bases short, with 8 bases between. From germline, CDR1 is PRHDT and CDR2 FYEKMQ (reference sequence). The CDR3 runs 14 residues. The chain's CDR3 is CASSLRRNTDTQYF. The CDR3 DNA reads as TGTGCCAGCAGCTTAAGAAGGAACACAGATACGCAGTATTTT.

The rearrangement links TRBV24-1 to TRBJ1-1; 7 bases are a match to TRBD1. Germline V gene sequence: CDR1 KGHDR, CDR2 SFDVKD. The V segment lost 4 bases and the J segment 7 bases; nucleotides outside the gene matches: 11. There are 15 residues in the CDR3. The CDR3 protein is CATSEATGAMNEAFF. CDR3 DNA sequence: TGTGCCACCAGTGAGGCTACAGGGGCCATGAATGAAGCTTTCTTT.

This chain connects TRBV28 to TRBJ2-3; 9 nucleotides align to TRBD2. This CDR3 comprises 19 residues. Germline V lookup: CDR1 MDHEN, CDR2 SYDVKM. After removal of 3 bases from V and 2 bases from J, the junction contained 15 bases not matched to a gene. The CDR3 nucleotides read TGTGCCAGCAGTTTCTACCGCCCGATCCTAGCGGGATACACAGATACGCAGTATTTT. Protein: CASSFYRPILAGYTDTQYF.

The V call is TRBV7-2, the J call TRBJ2-1; no clear D gene. Germline V gene lookup returns CDR1 SGHTA and CDR2 FQGNSA. The ends were cut back, 0 bases at V and 5 bases at J, with 14 bases in the middle. The length of the CDR3 is 16 residues. The CDR3 spells CASSLAEYIPNNEQFF. CDR3 nucleotides: TGTGCCAGCAGCTTAGCTGAGTATATCCCTAACAATGAGCAGTTCTTC.

This clone was detected only a few times. The gene calls are TRBV13 and TRBJ2-7; D gene uncertain. Trimming cost V 1 base and J 2 bases, with 6 bases left between them. The CDR3 has 13 residues. From germline, CDR1 is PRHDT and CDR2 FYEKMQ (reference sequence). Written as DNA, the CDR3 is TGTGCCAGCAGCTTAGAAAGGACCTACGAGCAGTACTTC. Its translation: CASSLERTYEQYF.

The J gene is TRBJ2-1, the V gene TRBV25-1; a possible D gene is TRBD1 (5 bases). Germline CDR1 MGHDK, CDR2 SYGVNS. The CDR3 runs to 13 residues. V lost 4 bases to trimming and J lost 12 bases, with 16 bases between them. For the CDR3, the DNA is TGTGCCAGCAGTGTGTCAGGGCCTAAGTCGCAGTTCTTC. Translating gives CASSVSGPKSQFF.

This chain uses TRBV10-3 with TRBJ2-2; a possible D gene is TRBD1 (6 bases). This CDR3 has 15 residues. Trimming left V 10 bases short and J 0 bases short, with 15 bases between. Germline V gene data show CDR1 as ENHRY and CDR2 as SYGVKD. The CDR3 is CATVMGAANTGELFF. The CDR3 DNA sequence: TGTGCCACGGTTATGGGGGCCGCGAACACCGGGGAGCTGTTTTTT.

The chain has TRBV15 and TRBJ2-2, with 9 nucleotides matching TRBD1. The germline V gene encodes CDR1 LNHNV and CDR2 YYDKDF (reference sequence). The CDR3 is made up of 16 amino acids. The ends lost 2 bases at V and 5 bases at J; junction bases unmatched: 6. Here the CDR3 reads CATSRKGTGRTGELFF. The CDR3 bases are TGTGCCACCAGCAGAAAAGGGACAGGGCGAACCGGGGAGCTGTTTTTT.